This T cell receptor beta chain appears in the sequencing data of a study of blood T cell repertoires in COVID-19. Overall study: From T cells, B-cell-depleted T cells, or PBMCs came the material, which was cDNA or gDNA.

Measured with immunoSEQ multiplex PCR; TCRdb has only the in-frame clones, and not every one. The repertoire holds 220,000 or so clones, with about 82% as singletons. Each participant's cohort was designated according to participant-reported clinical history. This clone has just a few counts. This CDR3 has 12 residues. Looked up from germline, CDR1 is ENHRY and CDR2 is SYGVKD. The V gene lost 5 bases and the J gene lost 6 bases, with 9 bases spanning the gap. This sequence joins TRBV10-3 and TRBJ2-3; D call uncertain. This TCR was recovered from a woman in her forties or fifties who had recovered from COVID-19. The specimen was PBMCs or T cells enriched from blood (not recorded which). The CDR3 sequence: CAISHSGDTQYF. Written as DNA, the CDR3 is TGTGCCATCAGTCATTCAGGTGATACGCAGTATTTT.